This T cell receptor (beta chain) was captured in a study of T cell changes during pregnancy in multiple sclerosis. Profiling relied on immunoSEQ multiplex PCR, and the TCRdb table lists in-frame clones only, not all of them. The sample holds 80,000 to 100,000 clones, 91% seen once. J lost 9 bases, V lost 5 bases, and 12 bases had no gene match. Looked up from germline, CDR1 is GTSNPN and CDR2 is SVGIG (reference sequence). The CDR3 is 13 amino acids. This clonotype originated in a female donor in good health, enrolled as a control in a pregnancy study. The sequences come from peripheral blood, collected after pregnancy. The rearrangement links TRBV30 to TRBJ1-1; 7 nucleotides line up with TRBD1. The CDR3 DNA sequence: TGTGCCTGGGAGGGGACAGTCCCTTCCCAAGCTTTCTTT. Its translation: CAWEGTVPSQAFF. Drawing the rest from reference TRBV30 and TRBJ1-1, the complete variable domain is SQTIHQWPATLVQPVGSPLSLECTVEGTSNPNLYWYRQAAGRGLQLLFYSVGIGQISSEVPQNLSASRPQDRQFILSSKKLLLSDSGFYLCAWEGTVPSQAFFGQGTRLTVV.